These 32 T cell receptor beta chains originate from one sample sequenced in a study of Graves' ophthalmopathy and Graves' hyperthyroidism. Amplification of the TCR beta CDR3 regions used RNA transcripts (as template). HTBI primers primed a first-round RT-PCR, and a second-round multiplex PCR followed. TCRdb re-analysed the multiplex PCR reads in MiXCR, keeping a single row per CDR3 protein. The profile shows about 170,000 distinct CDR3 sequences, less than 45% of them singletons. Sequences were obtained from peripheral blood. The receptor set was obtained from a middle-aged woman with Graves' ophthalmopathy.

This chain uses TRBV7-9 with TRBJ2-5; maybe TRBD1 (6 bases). The CDR3 runs to 15 residues. The germline gives CDR1 SEHNR, CDR2 FQNEAQ (reference sequence). The ends were cut back, 2 bases at V and 4 bases at J, with 14 bases in the middle. The CDR3 nucleotides read TGTGCCAGCAGCTTAAGTACAGGGTTGGGAGAGACCCAGTACTTC. It encodes CASSLSTGLGETQYF. The full variable domain, its missing parts supplied by reference TRBV7-9 and TRBJ2-5, is DTGVSQNPRHKITKRGQNVTFRCDPISEHNRLYWYRQTLGQGPEFLTYFQNEAQLEKSRLLSDRFSAERPKGSFSTLEIQRTEQGDSAMYLCASSLSTGLGETQYFGPGTRLLVL.

This clonotype was recorded at least ten times. The V and J genes are TRBV28 and TRBJ2-7, with 7 bases aligning to TRBD1. The germline CDR1 and CDR2 sequences are MDHEN and SYDVKM. With 6 bases clipped from V and 7 bases from J, the junction kept 12 bases outside the gene matches. This CDR3 region has 14 residues. CDR3 protein: CASRSTGVSWEQYF. CDR3 in DNA: TGTGCCAGCAGGTCTACAGGGGTTTCTTGGGAGCAGTACTTC.

This chain uses TRBV12-5 with TRBJ2-7, with 7 bases matching TRBD1. CDR1 and CDR2 (germline): LGHNT, FRNRAP. CDR3 size: 13 residues. Trimming removed 9 bases from V and 3 bases from J; junction bases left unmatched: 8. The CDR3 sequence is CASRDSNFYEQYF. CDR3 DNA sequence: TGTGCTAGCCGGGACAGTAATTTCTACGAGCAGTACTTC.

This clonotype was counted many times. The chain links TRBV19 to TRBJ1-1, with D unresolved. There are 13 residues in the CDR3. The V gene's germline CDR1 is LNHDA and CDR2 SQIVND (reference sequence). The V gene lost 3 bases and the J gene lost 1 base, with 6 bases spanning the gap. The CDR3 loop is CASSIEQNTEAFF. The CDR3 DNA follows: TGTGCCAGTAGTATCGAACAGAACACTGAAGCTTTCTTT. Full variable domain (missing parts from reference TRBV19 and TRBJ1-1): DGGITQSPKYLFRKEGQNVTLSCEQNLNHDAMYWYRQDPGQGLRLIYYSQIVNDFQKGDIAEGYSVSREKKESFPLTVTSAQKNPTAFYLCASSIEQNTEAFFGQGTRLTVV.

This clonotype has at least ten counts. This chain connects TRBV6-1 to TRBJ1-2; D may be TRBD1 (6 bases). The CDR3 length is 14 residues. Germline V gives CDR1 MNHNS, CDR2 SASEGT. The V end was cut by 3 bases, the J end by 4 bases, with 12 bases between. The CDR3 region is CASSDTGLGYGYTF. For the CDR3, the DNA is TGTGCCAGCAGTGATACAGGGCTCGGCTATGGCTACACCTTC.

The chain couples TRBV3-1 to TRBJ2-5, with a possible D match to TRBD1 (6 bases). V lost 4 bases to trimming and J lost 2 bases, with 11 bases between them. Germline V CDR1 and CDR2: LGHDT, YNNKEL (reference sequence). The length of the CDR3 is 14 residues. CDR3 sequence (DNA): TGTGCCAGCAGCCGGGGGACACCTCAAGAGACCCAGTACTTC. Its protein is CASSRGTPQETQYF.

This clonotype was observed many times. This chain uses TRBV9 with TRBJ1-1, with a possible D match to TRBD1 (6 bases). The germline V gene encodes CDR1 SGDLS and CDR2 YYNGEE. V was trimmed by 0 bases and J by 4 bases, leaving 13 bases between them. CDR3 length: 15 amino acids. The CDR3 sequence is CASSVATDRSTEAFF. The CDR3 DNA follows: TGTGCCAGCAGCGTAGCTACGGACAGAAGCACTGAAGCTTTCTTT.

The J gene is TRBJ2-5, the V gene TRBV7-2; 10 positions agree with TRBD1. The V and J ends lost 3 bases and 4 bases, in that order; junction bases with no gene match: 14. Germline CDR1 is SGHTA and CDR2 is FQGNSA. The CDR3 consists of 18 residues. The DNA of the CDR3 is TGTGCCAGCAGCTTGAGCTTAAGACAGGGGGCGCCTCCAGAGACCCAGTACTTC. This translates into CASSLSLRQGAPPETQYF.

At least ten counts were recorded for this clonotype. The gene calls are TRBV4-1 and TRBJ2-7; 11 bases agree with TRBD2. The germline gives CDR1 MGHRA, CDR2 YSYEKL. The V segment lost 3 bases and the J segment 0 bases; nucleotides outside the gene matches: 13. CDR3 length equals 19 residues. CDR3 in DNA: TGCGCCAGCAGCCAGGGGGTCAGACTAGCGGGGTCGAGCTCCTACGAGCAGTACTTC. Its translation: CASSQGVRLAGSSSYEQYF.

Ten or more counts support this clonotype. The chain is built from TRBV7-6 and TRBJ2-7; either TRBD1 or TRBD2 may supply D (5 bases each). The V end lost 5 bases, the J end lost 4 bases, and 18 bases lay between the germline ends. Per the germline V gene, CDR1 is SGHVS and CDR2 is FNYEAQ. This CDR3 contains 15 residues. CDR3 DNA sequence: TGTGCCAGCAGCCCCCCGGAGGCAGGGAGTTACGAGCAGTACTTC. Its protein product is CASSPPEAGSYEQYF.

This clonotype showed up just a few times. This chain links TRBV7-2 with TRBJ2-7; D gene uncertain. Trimming took off 1 base at V and 4 bases at J, with 14 bases between the two ends. The CDR3 runs 15 residues. Germline-derived CDR1 and CDR2 are SGHTA and FQGNSA. As DNA, the CDR3 is TGTGCCAGCAGCTTAGGGTCACGGGTAGGGTACGAGCAGTACTTC. As protein: CASSLGSRVGYEQYF.

The V and J genes are TRBV12-3 or TRBV12-4 and TRBJ1-1; no definite D call. The CDR3 consists of 14 residues. V was shortened by 2 bases and J by 4 bases, with 11 bases between the two germline ends. CDR3 DNA sequence: TGTGCCAGCAGTTTATACGAAGGTACCACTGAAGCTTTCTTT. Translating it yields CASSLYEGTTEAFF.

This clonotype has at least ten counts. The chain couples TRBV30 to TRBJ1-1, with no clear D. The germline gives CDR1 GTSNPN, CDR2 SVGIG (reference sequence). V was shortened by 0 bases and J by 0 bases, with 14 bases between the two germline ends. The CDR3 has 16 residues. CDR3: CAWSVQSDYMNTEAFF. As DNA, the CDR3 is TGTGCCTGGAGTGTACAGAGTGATTACATGAACACTGAAGCTTTCTTT.

The CDR3 here is CASSYSGQGAVNTEAFF. In nucleotides, the CDR3 is TGTGCCAGCAGTTACTCCGGACAGGGGGCTGTGAACACTGAAGCTTTCTTT. The chain employs TRBV6-2 or TRBV6-3 and TRBJ1-1; the match to TRBD1 covers 11 bases. The trim removed 0 bases at V and 0 bases at J, leaving 3 bases unmatched. Germline V CDR1 and CDR2: MNHEY, SVGEGT. The CDR3 has 17 amino acids.

This clonotype was seen ten or more times. This sequence joins TRBV28 and TRBJ1-2, with D unresolved. CDR1 is MDHEN, CDR2 SYDVKM, per germline. The CDR3 length is 14 residues. Trimming cost V 7 bases and J 8 bases, with 20 bases left between them. The CDR3, as DNA: TGTGCCAGCAATCCCCGGGCCGGGCTTTGGGGCTACACCTTC. It is translated as CASNPRAGLWGYTF.

This clonotype was recorded at least ten times. This chain links TRBV3-1 with TRBJ1-1; 7 positions match TRBD1. Germline V gene lookup returns CDR1 LGHDT and CDR2 YNNKEL (reference sequence). J was trimmed by 4 bases and V by 7 bases; bases with no gene match: 6. The CDR3 is made up of 13 amino acids. Written as DNA, the CDR3 is TGTGCCAGCACCCAGACAGGGCTCACTGAAGCTTTCTTT. It codes for CASTQTGLTEAFF.

This clonotype showed up many times. The chain links TRBV6-5 to TRBJ2-7; the D gene is possibly TRBD2 (6 bases). CDR3 length: 13 amino acids. The germline V gene has CDR1 MNHEY and CDR2 SVGAGI. Trimming removed 5 bases from V and 0 bases from J, with 8 bases in between. The CDR3 loop is CASSRTTSYEQYF. As DNA, the CDR3 is TGTGCCAGCAGTCGGACTACCTCCTACGAGCAGTACTTC.

There are many counts of this clonotype. The V call is TRBV28, the J call TRBJ1-1; weak D call: TRBD1 (5 bases). V was trimmed by 6 bases and J by 3 bases, leaving 20 bases between them. The CDR3 contains 16 residues. Germline CDR1 and CDR2: MDHEN and SYDVKM. CDR3 in DNA: TGTGCCAGCAGACCACCGGGACGATTATTGGACACTGAAGCTTTCTTT. It codes for CASRPPGRLLDTEAFF.

This clonotype occurred many times. The chain is built from TRBV28 and TRBJ1-2; possibly TRBD1 for D (6 bases). Germline V gene lookup returns CDR1 MDHEN and CDR2 SYDVKM. V lost 10 bases and J 0 bases, leaving 18 bases between the germline ends. This CDR3 contains 15 residues. In DNA, the CDR3 is TGTGCCACCATACAGGGTCTTGTCGCTAACTATGGCTACACCTTC. Translation: CATIQGLVANYGYTF.

The genes are TRBV20-1 and TRBJ1-1; 7 nucleotides line up with TRBD1. Per germline, CDR1 DFQATT and CDR2 SNEGSKA (reference sequence). The length of the CDR3 is 15 residues. V shed 0 bases, J shed 1 base, and the junction held 5 bases outside the gene matches. Here the CDR3 reads CSARDFPGGNTEAFF. The CDR3 nucleotides are TGCAGTGCTAGAGATTTCCCAGGGGGGAACACTGAAGCTTTCTTT.

This clonotype was seen repeatedly, ten times or more. The rearrangement joins TRBV28 to TRBJ1-5; D not resolved. The CDR3 runs to 15 residues. Germline CDR1 MDHEN, CDR2 SYDVKM. The ends were cut back, 10 bases at V and 6 bases at J, with 22 bases in the middle. For the CDR3, the DNA is TGTGCCACCCAGAGGCCGGAAGGGTTCGGTCAGCCCCAGCATTTT. Protein sequence: CATQRPEGFGQPQHF.

This clonotype was counted a single time. This chain connects TRBV6-5 to TRBJ1-1; TRBD1 might be the D (5 bases). Trimming shortened V by 0 bases and J by 4 bases, and 9 bases separated the two germline ends. Germline V lookup: CDR1 MNHEY, CDR2 SVGAGI. CDR3 size: 14 residues. The CDR3 DNA follows: TGTGCCAGCAGTTACTCGAAACAGGCCACTGAAGCTTTCTTT. It codes for CASSYSKQATEAFF.

This clonotype has ten or more counts. The chain has TRBV12-3 or TRBV12-4 and TRBJ2-7; the match to TRBD1 covers 7 bases. After removal of 5 bases from V and 4 bases from J, the junction contained 8 bases not matched to a gene. The CDR3 is 14 residues long. CDR3 nucleotides: TGTGCCAGCAGTCCCCAGACAGGGAGATACGAGCAGTACTTC. Translation gives CASSPQTGRYEQYF.

This chain connects TRBV5-1 to TRBJ1-6, with D perhaps matching TRBD1 (5 bases). CDR1 is SGHRS, CDR2 YFSETQ, per germline. This CDR3 has 15 residues. Deletions cut 0 bases from V and 9 bases from J, with 13 bases between. The DNA for the CDR3 is TGCGCCAGCAGCTTGGGCGGGACGGACGGTTCACCCCTCCACTTT. Encoded protein: CASSLGGTDGSPLHF.

There are a few counts of this clonotype. The CDR3 DNA sequence: TGTGCCAGCAGTTACGGGATCGCTGAAGCTTTCTTT. Protein sequence: CASSYGIAEAFF. The chain has TRBV6-2 or TRBV6-3 and TRBJ1-1, with D uncertain. V was trimmed by 2 bases and J by 6 bases, leaving 7 bases between them. Germline lookup yields CDR1 MNHEY and CDR2 SVGEGT. This CDR3 is built from 12 residues.

This clonotype was recorded many times. The chain has TRBV2 and TRBJ2-2; 8 bases agree with TRBD2. Trimming at V came to 3 bases and at J to 6 bases, leaving 15 bases not matched to a gene. CDR3 length equals 18 residues. The germline V gene has CDR1 SNHLY and CDR2 FYNNEI. The CDR3 nucleotides read TGTGCCAGCAGTGATATCCGCGGGGGGCCCATTTTGGCCGGGGAGCTGTTTTTT. Its translation is CASSDIRGGPILAGELFF.

This clonotype has at least ten counts. The chain is built from TRBV28 and TRBJ2-5; 9 bases are a match to TRBD2. The CDR3 contains 15 residues. J lost 4 bases, V lost 6 bases, and 9 bases had no gene match. Germline V CDR1 and CDR2: MDHEN, SYDVKM. CDR3 in amino acids: CASSSPAGGVETQYF. The CDR3 DNA reads as TGTGCCAGCAGCTCCCCCGCGGGGGGGGTAGAGACCCAGTACTTC.

This clonotype was observed many times. The V and J genes are TRBV5-1 and TRBJ2-5; D is unresolved. Germline values: CDR1 SGHRS, CDR2 YFSETQ. The CDR3 consists of 11 residues. Trimming removed 2 bases at V and 6 bases at J, with 5 bases between. Here the CDR3 reads CASSFGKTQYF. CDR3 nucleotide sequence: TGCGCCAGCAGCTTTGGGAAGACCCAGTACTTC.

This clonotype was detected ten times or more. The rearrangement links TRBV7-6 to TRBJ1-1; D is unresolved. The CDR3 is 15 amino acids. Germline lookup yields CDR1 SGHVS and CDR2 FNYEAQ. Trimming took 6 bases from V and 4 from J, leaving 18 bases between them. The DNA of the CDR3 is TGTGCCAGCAGGAAATCTACGGTCTCGAGCACTGAAGCTTTCTTT. The encoded protein is CASRKSTVSSTEAFF.

This clonotype was detected a few times. The chain is built from TRBV6-2 or TRBV6-3 and TRBJ2-5; weak D call: TRBD2 (6 bases). Trimming pared 8 bases from V and 2 bases from J, leaving 21 bases between. The V gene's germline CDR1 is MNHEY and CDR2 SVGEGT. This CDR3 has 16 residues. This CDR3 reads CASSWKWRGRQETQYF. The CDR3 bases are TGTGCCAGCTCCTGGAAGTGGAGGGGAAGGCAAGAGACCCAGTACTTC.

This clonotype was seen many times. The CDR3 bases are TGTGCCAGCAGCCCGAGGACGCTAGCCTACGAGCAGTACTTC. It codes for CASSPRTLAYEQYF. The chain carries TRBV9 and TRBJ2-7; D call uncertain. This CDR3 has 14 residues. The germline V and J ends were trimmed by 4 bases and 2 bases, with 13 bases remaining between them. Germline V gives CDR1 SGDLS, CDR2 YYNGEE.

This clonotype has at least ten counts. This sequence joins TRBV19 and TRBJ1-1, with no clear D. The ends were cut back, 5 bases at V and 6 bases at J, with 13 bases in the middle. Germline loops: CDR1 LNHDA, CDR2 SQIVND (reference sequence). CDR3 length equals 13 residues. The CDR3 DNA is TGTGCCAGTAGTGAGGGTCTTAATTCTGAAGCTTTCTTT. Protein: CASSEGLNSEAFF.